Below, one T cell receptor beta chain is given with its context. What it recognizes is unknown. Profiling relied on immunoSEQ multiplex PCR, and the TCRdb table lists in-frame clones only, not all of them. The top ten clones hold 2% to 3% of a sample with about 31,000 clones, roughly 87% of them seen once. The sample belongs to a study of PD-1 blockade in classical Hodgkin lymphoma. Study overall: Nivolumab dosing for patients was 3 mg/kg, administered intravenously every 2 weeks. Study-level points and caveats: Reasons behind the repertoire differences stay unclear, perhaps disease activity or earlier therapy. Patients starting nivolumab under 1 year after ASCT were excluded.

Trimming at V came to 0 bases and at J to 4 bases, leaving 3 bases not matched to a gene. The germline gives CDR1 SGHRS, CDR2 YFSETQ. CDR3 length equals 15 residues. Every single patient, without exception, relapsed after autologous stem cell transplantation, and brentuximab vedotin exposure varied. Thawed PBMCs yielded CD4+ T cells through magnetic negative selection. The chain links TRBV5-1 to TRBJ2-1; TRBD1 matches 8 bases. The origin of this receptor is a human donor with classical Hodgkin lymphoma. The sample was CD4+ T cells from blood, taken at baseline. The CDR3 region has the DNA TGCGCCAGCAGCTTGGGACAGGGGAAATACAATGAGCAGTTCTTC. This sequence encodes CASSLGQGKYNEQFF.